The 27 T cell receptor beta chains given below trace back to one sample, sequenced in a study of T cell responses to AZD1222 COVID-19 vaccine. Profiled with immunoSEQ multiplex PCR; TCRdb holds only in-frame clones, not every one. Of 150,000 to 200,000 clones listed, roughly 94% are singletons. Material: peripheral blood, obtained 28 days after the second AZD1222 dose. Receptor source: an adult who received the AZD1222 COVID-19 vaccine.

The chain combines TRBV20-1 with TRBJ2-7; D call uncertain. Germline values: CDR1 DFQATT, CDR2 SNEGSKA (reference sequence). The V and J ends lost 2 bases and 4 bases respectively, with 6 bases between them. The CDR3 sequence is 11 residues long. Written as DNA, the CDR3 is TGCAGTGCTAGACAGACTTACGAGCAGTACTTC. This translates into CSARQTYEQYF.

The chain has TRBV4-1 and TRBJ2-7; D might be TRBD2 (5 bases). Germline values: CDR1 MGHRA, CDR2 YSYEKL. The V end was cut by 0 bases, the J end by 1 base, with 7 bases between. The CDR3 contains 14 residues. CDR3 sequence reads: CASSQEGGSYEQYF. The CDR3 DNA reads TGCGCCAGCAGCCAAGAGGGCGGGTCCTACGAGCAGTACTTC.

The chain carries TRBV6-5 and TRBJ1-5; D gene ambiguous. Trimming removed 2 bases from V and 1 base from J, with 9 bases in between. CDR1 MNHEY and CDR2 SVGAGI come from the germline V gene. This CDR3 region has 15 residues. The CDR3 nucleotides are TGTGCCAGCAGTTACGTGGCGGGAAGCAATCAGCCCCAGCATTTT. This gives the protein CASSYVAGSNQPQHF.

CDR3 sequence: CATTDGGAPEPQHF. The CDR3 nucleotides read TGTGCCACTACAGACGGGGGGGCCCCTGAGCCCCAGCATTTT. The chain joins TRBV10-3 to TRBJ1-5, with D perhaps matching TRBD1 (6 bases). CDR1 ENHRY and CDR2 SYGVKD come from the germline V gene. The CDR3 has 14 residues. Trimming cost V 10 bases and J 8 bases, with 21 bases left between them.

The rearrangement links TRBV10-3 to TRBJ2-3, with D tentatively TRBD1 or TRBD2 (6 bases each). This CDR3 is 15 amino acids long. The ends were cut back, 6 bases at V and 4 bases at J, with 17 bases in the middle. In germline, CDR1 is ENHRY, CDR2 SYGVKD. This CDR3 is CAISEGGPESDTQYF. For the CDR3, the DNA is TGTGCCATCAGCGAAGGGGGGCCGGAATCAGATACGCAGTATTTT.

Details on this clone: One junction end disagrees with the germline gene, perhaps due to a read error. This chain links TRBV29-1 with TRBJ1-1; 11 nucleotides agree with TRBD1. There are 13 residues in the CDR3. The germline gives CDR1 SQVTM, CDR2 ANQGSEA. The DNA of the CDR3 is TGCAGCGCCGGACAGGGGGCGAACGCTGAAGCTTTCTTT. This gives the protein CSAGQGANAEAFF.

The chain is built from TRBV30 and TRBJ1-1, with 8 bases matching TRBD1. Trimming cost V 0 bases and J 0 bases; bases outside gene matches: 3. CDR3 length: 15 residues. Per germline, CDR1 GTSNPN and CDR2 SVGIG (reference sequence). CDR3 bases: TGTGCCTGGAGTGTCCGGACAGGGATGAACACTGAAGCTTTCTTT. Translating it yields CAWSVRTGMNTEAFF.

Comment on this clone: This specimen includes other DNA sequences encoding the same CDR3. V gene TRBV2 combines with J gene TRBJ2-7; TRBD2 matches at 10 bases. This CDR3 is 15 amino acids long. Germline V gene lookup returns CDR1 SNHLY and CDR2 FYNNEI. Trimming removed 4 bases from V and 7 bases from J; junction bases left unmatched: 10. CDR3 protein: CASSGSGGPGGEQYF. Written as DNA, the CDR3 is TGTGCCAGCAGTGGTAGCGGGGGGCCCGGGGGGGAGCAGTACTTC.

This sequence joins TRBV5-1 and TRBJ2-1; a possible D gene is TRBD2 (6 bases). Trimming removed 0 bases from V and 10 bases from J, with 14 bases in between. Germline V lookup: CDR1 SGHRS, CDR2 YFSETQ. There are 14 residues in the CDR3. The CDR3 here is CASSLEAALAEQFF. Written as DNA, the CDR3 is TGCGCCAGCAGCTTGGAGGCTGCCCTAGCGGAGCAGTTCTTC.

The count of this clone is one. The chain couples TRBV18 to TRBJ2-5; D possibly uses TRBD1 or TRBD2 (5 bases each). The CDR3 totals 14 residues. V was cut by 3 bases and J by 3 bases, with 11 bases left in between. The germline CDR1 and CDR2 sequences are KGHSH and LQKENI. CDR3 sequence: CASSPPRGEETQYF. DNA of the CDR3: TGTGCCAGCTCACCCCCCCGGGGCGAAGAGACCCAGTACTTC.

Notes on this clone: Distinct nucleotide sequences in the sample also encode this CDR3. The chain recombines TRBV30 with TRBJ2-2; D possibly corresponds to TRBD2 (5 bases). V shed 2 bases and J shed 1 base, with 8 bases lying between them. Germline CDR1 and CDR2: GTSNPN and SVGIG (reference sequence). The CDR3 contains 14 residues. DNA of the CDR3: TGTGCCTGGAGTCTAGCCCGGAACACCGGGGAGCTGTTTTTT. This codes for CAWSLARNTGELFF.

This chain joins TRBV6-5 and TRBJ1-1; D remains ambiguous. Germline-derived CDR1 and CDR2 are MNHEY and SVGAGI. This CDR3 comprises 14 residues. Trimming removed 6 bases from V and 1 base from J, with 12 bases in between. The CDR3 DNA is TGTGCCAGCAGCCTCATGCTTCAGAACACTGAAGCTTTCTTT. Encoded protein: CASSLMLQNTEAFF.

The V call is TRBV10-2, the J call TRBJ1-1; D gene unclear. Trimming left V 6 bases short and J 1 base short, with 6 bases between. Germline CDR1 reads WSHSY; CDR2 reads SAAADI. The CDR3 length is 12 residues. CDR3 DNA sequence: TGCGCCAGCAGCTCACAGAACACTGAAGCTTTCTTT. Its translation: CASSSQNTEAFF.

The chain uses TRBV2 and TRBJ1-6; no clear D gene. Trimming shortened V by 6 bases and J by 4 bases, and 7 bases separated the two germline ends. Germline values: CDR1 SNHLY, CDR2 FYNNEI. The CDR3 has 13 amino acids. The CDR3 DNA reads TGTGCCAGCAGGCTGGGATATAATTCACCCCTCCACTTT. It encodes CASRLGYNSPLHF.

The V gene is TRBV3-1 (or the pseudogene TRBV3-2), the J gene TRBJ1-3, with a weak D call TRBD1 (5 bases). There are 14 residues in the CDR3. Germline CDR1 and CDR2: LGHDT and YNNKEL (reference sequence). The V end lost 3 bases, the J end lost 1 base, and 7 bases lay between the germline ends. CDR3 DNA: TGTGCCAGCAGCCACCAGGGATCTGGAAACACCATATATTTT. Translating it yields CASSHQGSGNTIYF.

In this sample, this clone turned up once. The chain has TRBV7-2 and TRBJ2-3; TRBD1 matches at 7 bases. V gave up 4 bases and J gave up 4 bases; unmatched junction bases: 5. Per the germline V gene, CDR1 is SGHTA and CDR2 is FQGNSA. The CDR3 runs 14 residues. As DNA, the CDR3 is TGTGCCAGCAGCTGGGACAGACCCCCAGATACGCAGTATTTT. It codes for CASSWDRPPDTQYF.

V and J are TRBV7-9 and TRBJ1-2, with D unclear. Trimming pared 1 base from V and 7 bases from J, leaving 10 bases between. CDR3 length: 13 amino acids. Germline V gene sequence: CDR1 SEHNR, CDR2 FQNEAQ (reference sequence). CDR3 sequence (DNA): TGTGCCAGCAGCTTAGGGCACCAGTTTGGCTACACCTTC. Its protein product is CASSLGHQFGYTF.

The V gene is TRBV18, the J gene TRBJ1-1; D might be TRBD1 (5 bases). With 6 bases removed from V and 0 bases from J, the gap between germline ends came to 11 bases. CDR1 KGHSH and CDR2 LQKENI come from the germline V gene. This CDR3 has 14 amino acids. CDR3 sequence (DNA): TGTGCCAGCTCCCAGACGGGGGTGAACACTGAAGCTTTCTTT. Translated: CASSQTGVNTEAFF.

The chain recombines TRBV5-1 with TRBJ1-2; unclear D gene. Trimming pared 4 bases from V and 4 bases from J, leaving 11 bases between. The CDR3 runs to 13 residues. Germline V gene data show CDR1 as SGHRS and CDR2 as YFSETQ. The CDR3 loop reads CASSPPGSYGYTF. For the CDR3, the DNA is TGCGCCAGCAGCCCCCCCGGGAGCTATGGCTACACCTTC.

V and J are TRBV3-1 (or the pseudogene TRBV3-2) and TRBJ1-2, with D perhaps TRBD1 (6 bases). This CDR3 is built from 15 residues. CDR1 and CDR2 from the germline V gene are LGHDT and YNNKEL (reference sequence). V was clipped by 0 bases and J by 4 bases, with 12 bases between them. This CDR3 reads CASSQEGTRGYGYTF. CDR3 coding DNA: TGTGCCAGCAGCCAAGAGGGGACCAGGGGCTATGGCTACACCTTC.

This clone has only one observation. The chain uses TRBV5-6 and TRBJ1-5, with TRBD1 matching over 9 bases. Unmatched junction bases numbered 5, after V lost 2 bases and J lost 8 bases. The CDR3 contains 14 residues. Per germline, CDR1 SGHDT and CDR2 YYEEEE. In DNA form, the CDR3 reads TGTGCCAGCAGCTTCCGACAGGGGGACGAGCCCCAGCATTTT. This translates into CASSFRQGDEPQHF.

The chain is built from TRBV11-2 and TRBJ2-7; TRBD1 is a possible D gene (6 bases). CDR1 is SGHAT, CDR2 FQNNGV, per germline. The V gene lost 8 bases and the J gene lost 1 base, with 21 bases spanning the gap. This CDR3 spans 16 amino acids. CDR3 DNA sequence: TGTGCCAGCGGAACGAGGGCAGGGGTAAGGTCCTACGAGCAGTACTTC. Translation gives CASGTRAGVRSYEQYF.

The CDR3 DNA reads TGCGCCAGCAGCTCATCTGGGACAGAAGGAAACATTCAGTACTTC. This translates into CASSSSGTEGNIQYF. The chain uses TRBV5-1 and TRBJ2-4, with 7 bases identical to TRBD1. The CDR3 consists of 15 residues. Germline V lookup: CDR1 SGHRS, CDR2 YFSETQ. V gave up 3 bases and J gave up 6 bases; unmatched junction bases: 9.

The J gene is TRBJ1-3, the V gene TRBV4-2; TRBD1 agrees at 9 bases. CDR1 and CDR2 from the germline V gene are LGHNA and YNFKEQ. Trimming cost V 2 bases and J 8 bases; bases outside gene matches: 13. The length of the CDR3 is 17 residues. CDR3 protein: CASSQSPGTGFIDTIYF. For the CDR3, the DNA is TGTGCCAGCAGCCAAAGCCCCGGGACAGGGTTTATTGACACCATATATTTT.

The CDR3 DNA sequence: TGTGCCAGCAGTGAAGCTAGGACAGTCTATAGCAATCAGCCCCAGCATTTT. This sequence encodes CASSEARTVYSNQPQHF. The chain links TRBV6-1 to TRBJ1-5; D might be TRBD1 (6 bases). Trimming cost V 0 bases and J 0 bases, with 12 bases left between them. This CDR3 has 17 amino acids. Germline loops: CDR1 MNHNS, CDR2 SASEGT.

DNA of the CDR3: TGTGCCAGCAGCTTAGCGGGACAGAGGGAAAAACTGTTTTTT. Encoded protein: CASSLAGQREKLFF. The chain employs TRBV7-9 and TRBJ1-4, with 7 bases lining up with TRBD1. The ends lost 0 bases at V and 8 bases at J; junction bases unmatched: 3. Germline V gene data show CDR1 as SEHNR and CDR2 as FQNEAQ (reference sequence). CDR3 length equals 14 residues.

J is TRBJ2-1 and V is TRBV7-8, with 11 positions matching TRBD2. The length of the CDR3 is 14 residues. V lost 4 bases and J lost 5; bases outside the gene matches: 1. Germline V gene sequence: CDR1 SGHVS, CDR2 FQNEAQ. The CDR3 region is CASSSTSGDNEQFF. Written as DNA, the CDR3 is TGTGCCAGCAGCTCGACTAGCGGGGACAATGAGCAGTTCTTC.